The 20 T cell receptor beta chains reported below all come from one sample, sequenced in a study of CD4 T cells in relation to SARS-CoV-2 and coronaviruses (TCRdb year 2021). CD4+ T cells from unexposed donors were collected before the COVID-19 pandemic (2011-2018). The receptor library was made with the immunoSEQ multiplex PCR assay. This immuneACCESS table, as held by TCRdb, lists in-frame sequences with V and J called but not all clones. Of the missing ones, under half trace to an unresolved V gene in checked studies; the others have no known cause. This sample is represented by about 65,000 clones; 85% to 90% of them were singletons. The ten largest clones represent 1.6% of the sample. Sequencing was carried out using memory CD4+ T cells from PBMCs. The sample's cell subset or site label, decoded: memory (non-naive) CD4+ T cells. Receptors originate from a human donor in good health.

This chain uses TRBV3-1 (or the pseudogene TRBV3-2) with TRBJ1-1, with 7 nucleotides matching TRBD1. The V gene's germline CDR1 is LGHDT and CDR2 YNNKEL (reference sequence). The CDR3 sequence is 12 residues long. Trimming cost V 4 bases and J 11 bases; bases outside gene matches: 7. The CDR3 is CASSPGGARAFF. The CDR3 region has the DNA TGTGCCAGCAGCCCAGGGGGGGCTCGGGCTTTCTTT.

CDR3 DNA: TGTGCCAGCAGCCCCCGGGGTCTAGCGGGTACCAATGAGCAGTTCTTC. This sequence encodes CASSPRGLAGTNEQFF. The rearrangement uses TRBV7-3 and TRBJ2-1, with 8 bases matching TRBD2. Germline V lookup: CDR1 SGHTA, CDR2 FQGTGA. The V gene end was trimmed by 5 bases and the J gene end by 6 bases; junction bases not matched to a gene: 12. The CDR3 is made up of 16 amino acids.

V usage is TRBV6-5 and J usage is TRBJ2-7; no firm D call. V gave up 7 bases and J gave up 4 bases, with 17 bases separating them. CDR3 length: 14 residues. The V gene's germline CDR1 is MNHEY and CDR2 SVGAGI. The CDR3 reads CASTPSSGSYEQYF. CDR3 in DNA: TGTGCCAGCACCCCCAGCTCCGGCTCATACGAGCAGTACTTC.

V is TRBV6-2 or TRBV6-3 and J is TRBJ2-4; D gene unclear. CDR1 MNHEY and CDR2 SVGEGT come from the germline V gene. Trimming took off 2 bases at V and 0 bases at J, with 14 bases between the two ends. There are 17 residues in the CDR3. The CDR3 reads CASSYMLLSLAKNIQYF. CDR3 nucleotides: TGTGCCAGCAGTTACATGCTACTGTCTCTAGCCAAAAACATTCAGTACTTC.

This clone was seen only once. The CDR3 nucleotides are TGTGCCTGGAAGATAGGGGGCACAGAAAACACTGAAGCTTTCTTT. Its protein product is CAWKIGGTENTEAFF. The V call is TRBV30, the J call TRBJ1-1; 7 nucleotides agree with TRBD1. This CDR3 is 15 amino acids long. With V trimmed by 4 bases and J by 2 bases, 10 bases remained unmatched. The V gene's germline CDR1 is GTSNPN and CDR2 SVGIG (reference sequence).

The chain employs TRBV18 and TRBJ1-1, with D uncertain. The V gene's germline CDR1 is KGHSH and CDR2 LQKENI. With 8 bases removed from V and 0 bases from J, the gap between germline ends came to 13 bases. The CDR3 is made up of 14 amino acids. The CDR3 nucleotides are TGTGCCAGCACCGGGTCACCCATGAACACTGAAGCTTTCTTT. This codes for CASTGSPMNTEAFF.

The rearrangement uses TRBV2 and TRBJ2-1, with D perhaps matching TRBD1 (5 bases). The CDR3 is 15 residues long. Germline assignment: CDR1 SNHLY and CDR2 FYNNEI. The V end lost 4 bases, the J end lost 0 bases, and 10 bases lay between the germline ends. CDR3 nucleotides: TGTGCCAGCAGTGGGACAACCAGCTCCTACAATGAGCAGTTCTTC. It encodes CASSGTTSSYNEQFF.

This rearrangement joins TRBV29-1 to TRBJ2-7; 8 bases line up with TRBD1. CDR1 is SQVTM and CDR2 is ANQGSEA in the germline V gene. The CDR3 has 14 amino acids. J was trimmed by 5 bases and V by 6 bases; bases with no gene match: 12. The CDR3 loop is CSVHSATGANEQYF. DNA of the CDR3: TGCAGCGTCCATTCTGCGACAGGGGCCAACGAGCAGTACTTC.

The gene calls are TRBV5-1 and TRBJ2-2, with D hard to call. Between the trimmed V and J ends, which lost 7 bases and 2 bases, there was a span of 9 bases. This CDR3 spans 13 amino acids. From germline, CDR1 is SGHRS and CDR2 YFSETQ. CDR3 DNA sequence: TGCGCCAGCCAAGGTCCAAACACCGGGGAGCTGTTTTTT. This sequence encodes CASQGPNTGELFF. Variable domain in full (rest from reference TRBV5-1 and TRBJ2-2): KAGVTQTPRYLIKTRGQQVTLSCSPISGHRSVSWYQQTPGQGLQFLFEYFSETQRNKGNFPGRFSGRQFSNSRSEMNVSTLELGDSALYLCASQGPNTGELFFGEGSRLTVL.

The J gene is TRBJ2-3, the V gene TRBV3-1 (or the pseudogene TRBV3-2), with 13 bases that match TRBD2. The length of the CDR3 is 18 residues. Germline V gene data show CDR1 as LGHDT and CDR2 as YNNKEL (reference sequence). V was clipped by 4 bases and J by 4 bases; unmatched bases: 11. The CDR3 DNA sequence: TGTGCCAGCAGCCTAACCGGGACTAGCGGGGCAATGGCAGATACGCAGTATTTT. As protein: CASSLTGTSGAMADTQYF.

J is TRBJ1-4 and V is TRBV2; 7 bases are a match to TRBD1. CDR1 and CDR2 from the germline V gene are SNHLY and FYNNEI. The CDR3 covers 13 residues. V trimming: 9 bases; J trimming: 8 bases; junction bases outside the gene matches: 9. The DNA for the CDR3 is TGTGCCAGTCGGGCAGGGGGGGAGGAAAAACTGTTTTTT. Protein sequence: CASRAGGEEKLFF.

The rearrangement links TRBV29-1 to TRBJ1-2; a weak D match, TRBD1 (5 bases). The V end lost 3 bases, the J end lost 7 bases, and 15 bases lay between the germline ends. Germline V gene lookup returns CDR1 SQVTM and CDR2 ANQGSEA. The CDR3 runs to 13 residues. The CDR3, as DNA: TGCAGCGTTGACAGGGAATCCCATCGTGGCTACACCTTC. It is translated as CSVDRESHRGYTF.

This chain uses TRBV25-1 with TRBJ2-1; D is uncertain. Trimming took off 10 bases at V and 12 bases at J, with 7 bases between the two ends. Looked up from germline, CDR1 is MGHDK and CDR2 is SYGVNS. The CDR3 has 8 residues. CDR3 region: CAKPGQFF. CDR3 coding DNA: TGTGCCAAGCCCGGGCAGTTCTTC.

This rearrangement joins TRBV10-1 to TRBJ2-2; 12 bases are shared with TRBD1. CDR3 size: 18 residues. V dropped 9 bases and J dropped 0; count of bases not matched to a gene: 11. Germline V lookup: CDR1 WNHNN, CDR2 SYGVQD (reference sequence). The CDR3 spells CASNRDRGLRPNTGELFF. The CDR3 DNA is TGCGCCAGTAACCGGGACAGGGGGCTTAGGCCGAACACCGGGGAGCTGTTTTTT.

The J gene is TRBJ1-4, the V gene TRBV12-5; D is perhaps TRBD1 (5 bases). Germline values: CDR1 LGHNT, CDR2 FRNRAP. This CDR3 has 20 amino acids. The V end lost 0 bases, the J end lost 0 bases, and 20 bases lay between the germline ends. The CDR3 bases are TGTGCTAGTGGTTTGGTACCCTTCGACAGAAGGACTGCAACTAATGAAAAACTGTTTTTT. This sequence encodes CASGLVPFDRRTATNEKLFF.

The rearrangement joins TRBV5-1 to TRBJ1-1, with TRBD1 identical over 7 bases. The germline CDR1 and CDR2 sequences are SGHRS and YFSETQ. The CDR3 is 14 residues long. The J segment lost 5 bases and the V segment lost 3 bases, leaving 7 bases of the junction unmatched. In nucleotides, the CDR3 is TGCGCCAGCAGCTGGACAGGAGGGAGTACTGAAGCTTTCTTT. This encodes CASSWTGGSTEAFF.

This rearrangement joins TRBV9 to TRBJ2-1, with D perhaps being TRBD1 or TRBD2 (5 bases each). Trimming took off 1 base at V and 8 bases at J, with 10 bases between the two ends. This CDR3 comprises 13 residues. Germline-derived CDR1 and CDR2 are SGDLS and YYNGEE. The CDR3 sequence is CASSVRGVDEQFF. The DNA of the CDR3 is TGTGCCAGCAGCGTAAGAGGGGTCGATGAGCAGTTCTTC.

The V gene is TRBV30, the J gene TRBJ2-4; D is unclear. V gave up 2 bases and J gave up 13 bases, with 12 bases separating them. The length of the CDR3 is 11 residues. The germline V gene has CDR1 GTSNPN and CDR2 SVGIG (reference sequence). The DNA of the CDR3 is TGTGCCTGGAGTATGAAAAAAGGCCAGTACTTC. Its protein product is CAWSMKKGQYF. Complete variable domain (other parts from reference TRBV30 and TRBJ2-4): SQTIHQWPATLVQPVGSPLSLECTVEGTSNPNLYWYRQAAGRGLQLLFYSVGIGQISSEVPQNLSASRPQDRQFILSSKKLLLSDSGFYLCAWSMKKGQYFGAGTRLSVL.

This chain joins TRBV7-2 and TRBJ2-1, with 10 nucleotides matching TRBD2. The CDR3 runs 15 residues. The germline CDR1 and CDR2 sequences are SGHTA and FQGNSA. V shed 1 base and J 11 bases; nucleotides not matched to a gene: 8. The CDR3 region is CASSLGGTSGVKQFF. The CDR3 coding sequence is TGTGCCAGCAGCTTAGGGGGTACTAGCGGGGTAAAGCAGTTCTTC. Full variable domain (missing parts from reference TRBV7-2 and TRBJ2-1): GAGVSQSPSNKVTEKGKDVELRCDPISGHTALYWYRQSLGQGLEFLIYFQGNSAPDKSGLPSDRFSAERTGGSVSTLTIQRTQQEDSAVYLCASSLGGTSGVKQFFGPGTRLTVL.

The J gene is TRBJ2-7, the V gene TRBV7-2; 11 positions match TRBD1. In germline, CDR1 is SGHTA, CDR2 FQGNSA. This CDR3 contains 15 residues. V lost 4 bases to trimming and J lost 4 bases; unmatched junction nucleotides: 6. The CDR3 sequence: CASSSRTGGSYEQYF. The CDR3 coding sequence is TGTGCCAGCAGCTCCCGGACAGGGGGCAGTTACGAGCAGTACTTC. Using reference TRBV7-2 and TRBJ2-7 for the parts outside the CDR3, the full variable domain is GAGVSQSPSNKVTEKGKDVELRCDPISGHTALYWYRQSLGQGLEFLIYFQGNSAPDKSGLPSDRFSAERTGGSVSTLTIQRTQQEDSAVYLCASSSRTGGSYEQYFGPGTRLTVT.